These T cell receptor beta chains were read from a single sample in a study of T cell repertoires in cytomegalovirus infection. TCRdb used MiXCR to reprocess the reads, holding one entry per CDR3 protein. The sample contains around 800,000 distinct CDR3 sequences, approximately 32% of which appear only once. No antigen has been assigned to these receptors. Sequencing was performed on cultured CD8+ T cells from PBMCs, taken from culture after CMV antigen stimulation. All receptors come from a human donor in good health (CMV status not recorded). Some clones in this sample may be carry-over from other donors' samples. Both conserved end residues are part of each CDR3. The D gene is left open where the match is weak. A row's size may be missing; if present it is once, few, many or a size class.

j_gene | d_gene | abundance | v_gene | CDR3nt | CDR3aa
TRBJ1-6 | TRBD1 | . | TRBV19 | TGTGCCAGTTCCCCGGTTCGGGACAGGGCTGATTCACCCCTCCACTTT | CASSPVRDRADSPLHF
TRBJ1-5 | . | . | TRBV19 | TGTGCCAGTAGTATTGGACAGACCAATCAGCCCCAGCATTTT | CASSIGQTNQPQHF
TRBJ1-1 | . | . | TRBV7-9 | TGTGCCAGCAGCTTTTACGGGAACACTGAAGCTTTCTTT | CASSFYGNTEAFF
TRBJ2-1 | . | . | TRBV4-1 | TGCGCCAGCAGCCAAGATATGGTAGCGCTGTACAATGAGCAGTTATTC | CASSQDMVALYNEQLF
TRBJ2-3 | . | few | TRBV9 | TGTGCCAGCAGCCCGGGACTTCCCGGTTCCGATACGCAGTATTTT | CASSPGLPGSDTQYF
TRBJ2-1 | . | . | TRBV10-3 | TGTGCCATCAGTGAGTCGGGGGAAAGCTCCTACAATGAGCAGTTCTTC | CAISESGESSYNEQFF
TRBJ2-7 | . | . | TRBV5-8 | TGTGCCAGCAGCATACAGGGAAGGGACGAGCAGTACTTC | CASSIQGRDEQYF
TRBJ2-1 | . | . | TRBV12-5 | TGTGCTAGTGGTCCTAACAATGAGCAGTTCTTC | CASGPNNEQFF
TRBJ1-5 | TRBD1 | . | TRBV6-1 | TGTGCCAGCAGTCTAATCTCGGACAGGGTCAACCAGCCCCAGCATTTT | CASSLISDRVNQPQHF
TRBJ1-5 | . | few | TRBV5-6 | TGTGCCAGCAGCGTCGGGACCTCTCAGCCCCAGCATTTT | CASSVGTSQPQHF
TRBJ2-3 | TRBD2 | . | TRBV7-9 | TGTGCCAGCAGCTTTACTAGCGGGGGTTATGGCACAGATACGCAGTATTTT | CASSFTSGGYGTDTQYF
TRBJ2-7 | . | . | TRBV7-9 | TGTGCCAGCGGCCGGACACTCCCATACGAGCAGTACTTC | CASGRTLPYEQYF
TRBJ2-1 | TRBD1 | . | TRBV7-9 | TGTGCCAGCATCCCCTCCAGCGGGACAGGGGCCAATGAGCAGTTCTTC | CASIPSSGTGANEQFF
TRBJ2-3 | TRBD2 | . | TRBV5-5 | TGTGCCAGCAGCTTGCGCGCAAGCGGGGGGACAGATACGCAGTATTTT | CASSLRASGGTDTQYF
TRBJ2-1 | . | . | TRBV19 | TGTGCCAGTACCTACGGTGGGGAGAGGTACTACAATGAGCAGTTCTTC | CASTYGGERYYNEQFF
TRBJ2-7 | TRBD1 | . | TRBV6-1 | TGTGCCAGCAGTGAAAAAGACAGGGACACCTACGAGCAGTACTTC | CASSEKDRDTYEQYF
TRBJ2-5 | TRBD2 | . | TRBV5-4 | TGTGCCAGCAGAACTAGCGCCCAAGAGACCCAGTACTTC | CASRTSAQETQYF
TRBJ2-1 | . | . | TRBV6-1 | TGTGCCAGCAGTGAAATGCACCCCAATGAGCAGTTCTTC | CASSEMHPNEQFF
TRBJ2-7 | TRBD1 | few | TRBV7-6 | TGTGCCAGCAGCCCTGGACAGGGCGTCTCCTACGAGCAGTACTTC | CASSPGQGVSYEQYF
TRBJ2-2 | . | . | TRBV15 | TGTGCCACCAGCAGAGATCTGTGGGATTTAGTCAGCGAATACGCGAACACCGGGGAGCTGTTTTTT | CATSRDLWDLVSEYANTGELFF
TRBJ2-2 | . | many | TRBV7-6 | TGTGCCAGCAGCCTCGGGGGCCCGGGAACCGGGGAGCTGTTTTTT | CASSLGGPGTGELFF
TRBJ1-6 | TRBD1 | . | TRBV7-2 | TGTGCCAGCAGCCCCGGGACAGGGGGATATAGGAATAATTCACCCCTCCACTTT | CASSPGTGGYRNNSPLHF
TRBJ2-3 | . | . | TRBV14 | TGTGCCAGCAGCCAAGATAGCCGGTTCCTTGGGACAGATACGCAGTATTTT | CASSQDSRFLGTDTQYF
TRBJ2-6 | . | . | TRBV5-1 | TGCGCCAGCAGCTTGTCGGTGAGGACAGCACCCGGGGCCAACGTCCTGACTTTC | CASSLSVRTAPGANVLTF
TRBJ2-3 | . | . | TRBV20-1 | TGCAGTTCCGGGACATGGGATATAGATACGCAGTATTTT | CSSGTWDIDTQYF
TRBJ1-4 | . | . | TRBV5-3 | TGTGCCAGCAGCCCTGAGGAGGGCGATGAAAAACTGTTTTTT | CASSPEEGDEKLFF
TRBJ2-1 | TRBD1 | . | TRBV13 | TGTGCCAGCAGCTACCCTTCGGGACAGGGGGTAAATGAGCAGTTCTTC | CASSYPSGQGVNEQFF
TRBJ1-2 | . | few | TRBV5-5 | TGTGCCAGCAGCTCCAATCCACTCACCGGCTACACCTTC | CASSSNPLTGYTF
TRBJ1-2 | . | few | TRBV13 | TGTGCCAGCAGCCTCCTGGGTGGGGTTAGTGGCTACACCTTC | CASSLLGGVSGYTF
TRBJ1-1 | . | . | TRBV7-6 | TGTGACAGCAGCTTGAATGACGTAGCAGCGAACACTGAAGCTTTCTTT | CDSSLNDVAANTEAFF
TRBJ1-2 | TRBD1 | . | TRBV7-2 | TGTGCCAGCAGCCCCCGGGACTACGTCGGGACAGGGGCTAACTATGGCTACACCTTC | CASSPRDYVGTGANYGYTF
TRBJ1-1 | . | . | TRBV18 | TGTGCCAGCTCACCGACCGAGGGTGCAATGAACACTGAAGCTTTCTTT | CASSPTEGAMNTEAFF
TRBJ2-1 | TRBD2 | . | TRBV12-3/TRBV12-4 | TGTGCCAGCAGTTTCGAGGTAGCGGGGGCCTACAATGAGCAGTTCTTC | CASSFEVAGAYNEQFF
TRBJ1-1 | . | once | TRBV27 | TGTGCCAGCGTAGGGGGTACAGCTTTCTTT | CASVGGTAFF
TRBJ1-1 | . | . | TRBV14 | TGTGCCAGCAGCCAAGATGCGGGGGTGATATTCACTGAAGCTTTCTTT | CASSQDAGVIFTEAFF
TRBJ1-4 | . | . | TRBV27 | TGTGCCAGCAAAGTGGGGGGCGGTGAAAAACTGTTTTTT | CASKVGGGEKLFF
TRBJ2-5 | TRBD2 | . | TRBV6-2/TRBV6-3 | TGTGCCAGCAGTTACCCCGGCGGGGGGCCACAAGAGACCCAGTACTTC | CASSYPGGGPQETQYF